A single sample gave rise to the 5 T cell receptor beta chains below, sequenced in a study of cytomegalovirus exposure and HLA in healthy donors. The PCR contained 60 Vbeta and 13 Jbeta primers. The repertoire was sequenced with immunoSEQ multiplex PCR; TCRdb's copy has only in-frame clones and lacks some. The sample contains roughly 83,000 clones, about 69% of which appear only once. The material sequenced was PBMCs. Source of these receptors: a man between 60 and 75 years old in good health and CMV-seronegative.

CDR3 residues: CASSVDTGEVEAFF. Written as DNA, the CDR3 is TGTGCCAGCAGCGTAGACACAGGGGAGGTGGAAGCTTTCTTT. The chain has TRBV9 and TRBJ1-1, with 7 positions matching TRBD1. CDR1 and CDR2 (germline): SGDLS, YYNGEE. The CDR3 has 14 residues. The V gene end was trimmed by 0 bases and the J gene end by 8 bases; junction bases not matched to a gene: 7.

V and J are TRBV6-1 and TRBJ1-2; 9 bases align to TRBD1. CDR3 length: 15 amino acids. V shed 6 bases, J shed 8 bases, and the junction held 13 bases outside the gene matches. The germline V gene encodes CDR1 MNHNS and CDR2 SASEGT. The CDR3 region is CASRQSGQGGDGYTF. The DNA for the CDR3 is TGTGCCAGCAGACAATCGGGACAGGGAGGGGACGGCTACACCTTC.

The V and J genes are TRBV19 and TRBJ1-2; D not resolved. This CDR3 contains 13 residues. The germline CDR1 and CDR2 sequences are LNHDA and SQIVND (reference sequence). V lost 3 bases, J lost 8 bases, and 13 bases lay in between. The DNA for the CDR3 is TGTGCCAGTAGTATTCCTCCATTGGAGGGCTACACCTTC. It yields the protein CASSIPPLEGYTF.

To note about this clone: A junction boundary mismatches the germline segment, possibly from a read error. The V and J genes are TRBV7-9 and TRBJ2-6; TRBD1 matches 9 bases. Germline V CDR1 and CDR2: SEHNR, FQNEAQ (reference sequence). The CDR3 totals 16 residues. CDR3 DNA sequence: TGTTCCAGCAGCTCGACAGGGGGGGCTGGGGCCAACGTCCTGACTTTC. Amino acid sequence: CSSSSTGGAGANVLTF. The full variable domain, rest sourced from reference TRBV7-9 and TRBJ2-6, is DTGVSQNPRHKITKRGQNVTFRCDPISEHNRLYWYRQTLGQGPEFLTYFQNEAQLEKSRLLSDRFSAERPKGSFSTLEIQRTEQGDSAMYLCSSSSTGGAGANVLTFGAGSRLTVL.

This clone has only one observation. The rearrangement uses TRBV5-1 and TRBJ1-1; the D gene is possibly TRBD1 (6 bases). Germline-derived CDR1 and CDR2 are SGHRS and YFSETQ. The CDR3 is made up of 14 amino acids. The germline V and J ends were trimmed by 7 bases and 3 bases, with 16 bases remaining between them. CDR3 amino acids: CASGSRDMDTEAFF. In DNA, the CDR3 is TGCGCCAGCGGAAGCAGGGACATGGACACTGAAGCTTTCTTT. Together with reference TRBV5-1 and TRBJ1-1, the CDR3 gives the full variable domain: KAGVTQTPRYLIKTRGQQVTLSCSPISGHRSVSWYQQTPGQGLQFLFEYFSETQRNKGNFPGRFSGRQFSNSRSEMNVSTLELGDSALYLCASGSRDMDTEAFFGQGTRLTVV.